The rows below give T cell receptor beta chains drawn from one sample of a study of shared clonotypes between healthy human individuals. The method was immunoSEQ multiplex PCR; TCRdb's version includes in-frame clones alone and lacks a portion of them. This table holds some 2,500,000 clones, roughly 92% found once. Sequencing used naive CD4+ T cells from PBMCs. The source of these receptors is a man between 18 and 29 years old in good health. Some clones in this sample may be carry-over from other donors' samples. Each CDR3 is given with its conserved first and last residue. Fields, in order: clone size, V gene, CDR3 protein. Not all rows give a size; the values are once, few, many and, for expanded clones, a class.

>NA|TRBV7-9
CASSSNYDSGSEAFF
>once|TRBV7-9
CASSLAATANTGELFF
>NA|TRBV15
CATSRTSSYEQYF
>NA|TRBV18
CASSRGQEAFF
>NA|TRBV6-5
CASSPRRSTNQPQHF
>NA|TRBV6-5
CASSKTYEQYF
>NA|TRBV6-6
CASSYSEETDTQYF
>NA|TRBV11-3
CASSLGGRGTGELFF
>NA|TRBV7-9
CASSLVPWGSYNEQFF
>few|TRBV28
CASMRGETYEQYF
>NA|TRBV10-2
CASSESTGGTEAFF
>NA|TRBV30
CAWISALSGNTIYF
>NA|TRBV5-1
CASSVRDTGELFF
>NA|TRBV10-3
CAISGNRRGSYGYTF
>NA|TRBV28
CASSIAGTAFGYTF
>NA|TRBV7-6
CASSLTSGSTDTQYF
>NA|TRBV15
CATKGALNTEAFF
>NA|TRBV30
CAWSKGGSTDTQYF
>NA|TRBV6-1
CASSERGGQVSNQPQHF
>NA|TRBV4-1
CASSLRGLALVPNTEAFF
>NA|TRBV19
CASSISPQPQHF
>once|TRBV5-1
CASRQGTALGVGYTF
>NA|TRBV4-2
CASSPTGRAAYEQYF
>NA|TRBV14
CASSLSGGGETQYF
>once|TRBV19
CASSEQQVPGTSEFF
>NA|TRBV27
CASGVVGGGETDTQYF
>once|TRBV11-2
CASSLIPGGGEETQYF
>NA|TRBV30
CAWSSFRGYEQYF
>NA|TRBV13
CASSHAYEQYF
>NA|TRBV27
CASSPWTGTTYNEQFF
>NA|TRBV28
CASSGTLGGRETQYF
>NA|TRBV6-1
CASTWTASYEQYF